The 14 T cell receptor beta chains in this list originate from one sample, sequenced in a study of cytomegalovirus exposure and HLA in healthy donors. This table comes from immunoSEQ multiplex PCR, and its TCRdb copy is limited to in-frame clones, with some not included. This repertoire shows around 300,000 clones, approximately 88% found once; its top ten account for approximately 0.88%. Material for sequencing was PBMCs. Receptors were obtained from a woman aged 18-30 years in good health and CMV-seronegative.

This clone came up a few times. This chain connects TRBV2 to TRBJ1-5, with a tentative D call TRBD1 (6 bases). The CDR3 is 13 amino acids. Between the trimmed V and J ends, which lost 5 bases and 8 bases, there was a span of 13 bases. CDR1 SNHLY and CDR2 FYNNEI come from the germline V gene. DNA of the CDR3: TGTGCCAGCAGTCTTGACAGGCCGGAGCCCCAGCATTTT. This codes for CASSLDRPEPQHF.

This clone was counted once. The rearrangement uses TRBV5-1 and TRBJ2-5; the match to TRBD2 covers 8 bases. The trim removed 0 bases at V and 1 base at J, leaving 5 bases unmatched. The V gene's germline CDR1 is SGHRS and CDR2 YFSETQ. The CDR3 sequence is 16 residues long. CDR3 sequence: CASSLAAGGVQETQYF. CDR3 nucleotides: TGCGCCAGCAGCTTGGCGGCGGGAGGCGTCCAAGAGACCCAGTACTTC.

The rearrangement uses TRBV6-5 and TRBJ1-1; the match to TRBD1 covers 9 bases. Germline assignment: CDR1 MNHEY and CDR2 SVGAGI. After removal of 6 bases from V and 1 base from J, the junction contained 3 bases not matched to a gene. The CDR3 consists of 14 residues. The CDR3: CASRRQGGNTEAFF. CDR3 bases: TGTGCCAGCAGGCGACAGGGGGGGAACACTGAAGCTTTCTTT.

The chain joins TRBV19 to TRBJ2-1; 12 bases fit TRBD2. V lost 5 bases to trimming and J lost 1 base; unmatched junction nucleotides: 3. Germline assignment: CDR1 LNHDA and CDR2 SQIVND (reference sequence). This CDR3 has 16 amino acids. The CDR3 DNA sequence: TGTGCCAGTAGTCTAGCGGGAGGGCCTTCCTACAATGAGCAGTTCTTC. Translating gives CASSLAGGPSYNEQFF.

The chain has TRBV6-1 and TRBJ1-5; no reliable D call. Trimming took 1 base from V and 4 from J, leaving 5 bases between them. The CDR3 is made up of 13 amino acids. The germline gives CDR1 MNHNS, CDR2 SASEGT. In nucleotides, the CDR3 is TGTGCCAGCAGTGAAGAGCCTAATCAGCCCCAGCATTTT. It is translated as CASSEEPNQPQHF.

The rearrangement joins TRBV5-6 to TRBJ2-3, with 8 nucleotides matching TRBD2. The CDR3 is made up of 17 amino acids. Germline V lookup: CDR1 SGHDT, CDR2 YYEEEE. The J segment lost 6 bases and the V segment lost 3 bases, leaving 15 bases of the junction unmatched. The CDR3, as DNA: TGTGCCAGCAGCTCCGAAACAGCGGGAGCCCTGGGGGATACGCAGTATTTT. It translates to CASSSETAGALGDTQYF.

CDR3 nucleotides: TGTGCCAGCAAAGCGGGAGTACTTACAGATACGCAGTATTTT. Residues: CASKAGVLTDTQYF. This rearrangement joins TRBV2 to TRBJ2-3; 8 bases agree with TRBD2. Unmatched junction bases numbered 6, after V lost 7 bases and J lost 3 bases. Germline loops: CDR1 SNHLY, CDR2 FYNNEI. This CDR3 has 14 amino acids.

The genes are TRBV6-5 and TRBJ1-2; a weak D match, TRBD1 (5 bases). The V gene lost 7 bases and the J gene lost 5 bases, with 14 bases spanning the gap. Per the germline V gene, CDR1 is MNHEY and CDR2 is SVGAGI. There are 13 residues in the CDR3. The CDR3 nucleotides are TGTGCCAGCAACCGGGCAGGGCTTTATGGCTACACCTTC. Translation gives CASNRAGLYGYTF.

This clone was seen once. The chain combines TRBV14 with TRBJ2-3; D unresolved. The CDR3 length is 18 residues. Germline loops: CDR1 SGHDN, CDR2 FVKESK. Between the trimmed V and J ends, which lost 0 bases and 5 bases, there was a span of 21 bases. The DNA of the CDR3 is TGTGCCAGCAGCCAAGATCATTCGGTAGTAGCCGGAAGAGATACGCAGTATTTT. Its translation: CASSQDHSVVAGRDTQYF.

The chain carries TRBV19 and TRBJ2-1, with TRBD2 matching 9 bases. Germline CDR1 LNHDA, CDR2 SQIVND (reference sequence). CDR3 length: 16 amino acids. The V gene end was trimmed by 4 bases and the J gene end by 6 bases; junction bases not matched to a gene: 10. The CDR3 sequence: CASSRFSGRIGNEQFF. The CDR3 bases are TGTGCCAGTAGTAGATTTAGCGGGAGAATTGGCAATGAGCAGTTCTTC.

This clone was seen only a few times. V gene TRBV28 combines with J gene TRBJ2-7; D remains unclear. From germline, CDR1 is MDHEN and CDR2 SYDVKM. The CDR3 has 14 amino acids. V was trimmed by 7 bases and J by 5 bases, leaving 18 bases between them. The CDR3: CASIDNTVLNEQYF. The CDR3 DNA reads as TGTGCCAGCATTGATAATACAGTGCTAAACGAGCAGTACTTC.

The J gene is TRBJ2-3, the V gene TRBV5-6; D not resolved. V lost 4 bases and J 0 bases, leaving 6 bases between the germline ends. This CDR3 has 13 amino acids. Germline V lookup: CDR1 SGHDT, CDR2 YYEEEE. This CDR3 is CASSHFSTDTQYF. As DNA, the CDR3 is TGTGCCAGCAGCCACTTCAGCACAGATACGCAGTATTTT.

The CDR3 loop reads CATSTGPGRGGYTF. The CDR3 bases are TGTGCCACCTCAACGGGCCCGGGCCGGGGTGGCTACACCTTC. The V and J genes are TRBV28 and TRBJ1-2; D unclear. The V end was cut by 10 bases, the J end by 7 bases, with 22 bases between. Germline V gene sequence: CDR1 MDHEN, CDR2 SYDVKM. This CDR3 has 14 residues.

V gene TRBV11-2 combines with J gene TRBJ1-4; 7 bases map to TRBD1. The germline CDR1 and CDR2 sequences are SGHAT and FQNNGV. CDR3 size: 16 residues. Losses at the gene ends were 5 bases for V and 5 bases for J; bases not matched to a gene: 11. CDR3 residues: CASSPGLGQINEKLFF. The DNA of the CDR3 is TGTGCCAGCAGCCCTGGGTTGGGACAGATAAATGAAAAACTGTTTTTT.